These 22 T cell receptor beta chains share one sample of origin, sequenced in a study of blood T cells in healthy people across ages. A second PCR of 7 to 11 cycles used a sample-barcoded 5' primer and a J-beta primer mix. TCRdb used MiXCR to reprocess the 5' RACE reads, holding one entry per CDR3 protein. The sample holds about 970,000 distinct CDR3 sequences, roughly 51% seen once. Sequenced: blood. All receptors come from a woman in her fifties or sixties in good health.

This rearrangement joins TRBV18 to TRBJ2-4; D may be TRBD1 or TRBD2 (5 bases each). The closer fit of TRBJ2-7 to the DNA end suggests the J call may be wrong. CDR1 and CDR2 from the germline V gene are KGHSH and LQKENI. There are 14 residues in the CDR3. DNA of the CDR3: TGTGCCAGCTCACCAGAGGGGTCTGTCTACGAGCAGTACTTC. Protein product: CASSPEGSVYEQYF.

The chain is built from TRBV21-1 and TRBJ2-3. TRBV21-1 is classified as a pseudogene. This CDR3 has 12 residues. The CDR3 here is CASSNGPDTQYF. Here the CDR3 DNA reads TGTGCCAGCAGTAATGGGCCAGATACGCAGTATTTT.

The J gene is TRBJ1-1, the V gene TRBV6-1; no clear D gene. CDR3 size: 15 residues. The germline V gene has CDR1 MNHNS and CDR2 SASEGT. Trimming stripped 2 bases from V and 4 bases from J, with 14 bases between. DNA of the CDR3: TGTGCCAGCAGTGAAACCCGAAGCGGCTTCACTGAAGCTTTCTTT. Amino acid sequence: CASSETRSGFTEAFF.

The chain employs TRBV21-1 and TRBJ1-4. TRBV21-1 is recorded as a pseudogene. This CDR3 is 15 amino acids long. The CDR3 spells CASSNLPATNEKLFF. Written as DNA, the CDR3 is TGTGCCAGCAGCAATCTCCCGGCAACTAATGAAAAACTGTTTTTT.

The rearrangement uses TRBV6-6 and TRBJ2-7, with a weak D call TRBD2 (5 bases). Germline V gene data show CDR1 as MNHNY and CDR2 as SVGAGI (reference sequence). The CDR3 consists of 12 residues. Trimming pared 10 bases from V and 0 bases from J, leaving 10 bases between. In DNA form, the CDR3 reads TGTGCCACCAGCGGCTACTCCTACGAGCAGTACTTC. This translates into CATSGYSYEQYF.

A note on this clonotype: Germline and junction disagree at one end, which may indicate a read error. The chain links TRBV6-5 to TRBJ2-7; the D is unclear. CDR1 is MNHEY, CDR2 SVGAGI, per germline. The CDR3 extends over 14 amino acids. CDR3: CACSYSKGTYEQYF. CDR3 bases: TGTGCCTGCAGTTACTCTAAGGGTACCTACGAGCAGTACTTC.

CDR3 sequence reads: CASSSRVGRGLGSPLHF. The CDR3 bases are TGTGCCAGCAGTTCCCGCGTAGGGAGAGGGTTGGGTTCACCCCTCCACTTT. The J gene is TRBJ1-6, the V gene TRBV27; D is ambiguous. The ends were cut back, 4 bases at V and 9 bases at J, with 22 bases in the middle. The CDR3 length is 17 residues. Germline V gives CDR1 MNHEY, CDR2 SMNVEV (reference sequence).

The DNA for the CDR3 is TGCGCCAGCAGCTTGGTCGGCCCCGGGATAGTATTCCAAGAGACCCAGTACTTC. Encoded protein: CASSLVGPGIVFQETQYF. The chain carries TRBV5-1 and TRBJ2-5; possibly TRBD2 for D (5 bases). Germline CDR1 reads SGHRS; CDR2 reads YFSETQ. Trimming cost V 0 bases and J 1 base, with 19 bases left between them. The CDR3 spans 18 residues.

CDR3 bases: TGTGCCAGCAGCGTCTCGACAGGGAGAAACACTGAAGCTTTCTTT. Protein product: CASSVSTGRNTEAFF. V usage is TRBV9 and J usage is TRBJ1-1; 7 bases are a match to TRBD1. V shed 2 bases and J 2 bases; nucleotides not matched to a gene: 6. This CDR3 contains 15 residues. The germline V gene has CDR1 SGDLS and CDR2 YYNGEE.

The rearrangement links TRBV13 to TRBJ2-3; D is ambiguous. V lost 5 bases, J lost 2 bases, and 23 bases lay in between. The CDR3 is 18 residues long. Germline V gives CDR1 PRHDT, CDR2 FYEKMQ (reference sequence). CDR3: CASSPGLFITRFTDTQYF. CDR3 nucleotides: TGTGCCAGCAGCCCCGGCCTATTCATCACCCGCTTCACAGATACGCAGTATTTT. Complete variable domain (other parts from reference TRBV13 and TRBJ2-3): AAGVIQSPRHLIKEKRETATLKCYPIPRHDTVYWYQQGPGQDPQFLISFYEKMQSDKGSIPDRFSAQQFSDYHSELNMSSLELGDSALYFCASSPGLFITRFTDTQYFGPGTRLTVL.

The genes are TRBV29-1 and TRBJ2-1; perhaps TRBD2 as D (6 bases). V lost 4 bases, J lost 2 bases, and 9 bases lay in between. Germline-derived CDR1 and CDR2 are SQVTM and ANQGSEA. The length of the CDR3 is 13 residues. CDR3 in DNA: TGCAGCGTTGTAGGGACTGCCTACAATGAGCAGTTCTTC. Residues: CSVVGTAYNEQFF.

The chain employs TRBV9 and TRBJ2-1; the D is unclear. Germline V gives CDR1 SGDLS, CDR2 YYNGEE. The V end was cut by 0 bases, the J end by 1 base, with 8 bases between. The CDR3 consists of 15 residues. This CDR3 reads CASSVAGASYNEQFF. The CDR3 coding sequence is TGTGCCAGCAGCGTAGCGGGCGCATCCTACAATGAGCAGTTCTTC.

The rearrangement uses TRBV20-1 and TRBJ2-4, with 9 bases identical to TRBD2. The assigned J gene may be wrong: the sequence end matches TRBJ2-7 better. Germline lookup yields CDR1 DFQATT and CDR2 SNEGSKA (reference sequence). The CDR3 is made up of 13 amino acids. The CDR3 protein is CSAISGRGYEQYF. The CDR3 nucleotides are TGCAGTGCTATTAGCGGGAGAGGGTACGAGCAGTACTTC.

The rearrangement joins TRBV4-2 to TRBJ1-2; D is possibly TRBD1 (6 bases). Germline loops: CDR1 LGHNA, CDR2 YNFKEQ. Trimming cost V 0 bases and J 4 bases, with 12 bases left between them. The CDR3 is 15 residues long. The CDR3 loop is CASSQDPGDAYGYTF. For the CDR3, the DNA is TGTGCCAGCAGCCAAGATCCAGGGGACGCCTATGGCTACACCTTC.

V and J are TRBV4-3 and TRBJ2-6; 8 bases agree with TRBD2. J was trimmed by 0 bases and V by 0 bases; bases with no gene match: 4. The CDR3 sequence is 18 residues long. The germline V gene has CDR1 LGHNA and CDR2 YSLEER. The CDR3 DNA reads as TGCGCCAGCAGCCAAGATCCAGCGGGGGCCTCTGGGGCCAACGTCCTGACTTTC. It is translated as CASSQDPAGASGANVLTF.

This clonotype has only a few counts. In DNA, the CDR3 is TGCAGCGTTCGAGGGGGCCAAGAGACCCAGTACTTC. As protein: CSVRGGQETQYF. The chain carries TRBV29-1 and TRBJ2-5, with TRBD1 as a possible D gene (6 bases). V dropped 5 bases and J dropped 1 base, with 8 bases sitting between them. This CDR3 has 12 amino acids. Germline values: CDR1 SQVTM, CDR2 ANQGSEA.

A single count supports this clonotype. This rearrangement joins TRBV4-1 to TRBJ2-7; 12 bases fit TRBD2. The CDR3 totals 19 residues. Per the germline V gene, CDR1 is MGHRA and CDR2 is YSYEKL. V lost 0 bases to trimming and J lost 7 bases; unmatched junction nucleotides: 16. In DNA, the CDR3 is TGCGCCAGCAGCCAAGATCGGGCTAGCGGGAGGGCAGGTTTCAATGAGCAGTACTTC. This encodes CASSQDRASGRAGFNEQYF.

This chain links TRBV20-1 with TRBJ1-5; D possibly corresponds to TRBD1 (5 bases). Germline V gives CDR1 DFQATT, CDR2 SNEGSKA (reference sequence). V was pared by 3 bases and J by 5 bases, with 14 bases between. The CDR3 has 14 residues. CDR3 nucleotide sequence: TGCAGTGCTAGCCACGACAGCCTCGATCAGCCCCAGCATTTT. This translates into CSASHDSLDQPQHF.

V gene TRBV20-1 combines with J gene TRBJ2-7; no definite D call. V lost 6 bases to trimming and J lost 0 bases, with 15 bases between them. CDR1 is DFQATT, CDR2 SNEGSKA, per germline (reference sequence). This CDR3 spans 14 amino acids. CDR3 bases: TGCAGTGCAATCCCCCCTAGGGCCTCCTACGAGCAGTACTTC. It specifies CSAIPPRASYEQYF.

The chain combines TRBV7-2 with TRBJ2-7, with TRBD2 matching 11 bases. Germline CDR1 reads SGHTA; CDR2 reads FQGNSA. This CDR3 has 14 amino acids. The trim removed 5 bases at V and 6 bases at J, leaving 6 bases unmatched. The CDR3 is CASSTSGSTAEQYF. For the CDR3, the DNA is TGTGCCAGCAGCACTAGCGGGAGTACAGCCGAGCAGTACTTC.

CDR3 DNA sequence: TGTGCCAGCACGTGGGGGCGCGATGAGCAGTTCTTC. Translating it yields CASTWGRDEQFF. The chain couples TRBV2 to TRBJ2-1; tentatively, D is TRBD1 (6 bases). The CDR3 has 12 amino acids. V lost 7 bases, J lost 8 bases, and 12 bases lay in between. CDR1 is SNHLY and CDR2 is FYNNEI in the germline V gene.

The chain joins TRBV12-3 or TRBV12-4 to TRBJ1-1; 7 bases agree with TRBD1. The CDR3 covers 14 residues. V trimming: 5 bases; J trimming: 2 bases; junction bases outside the gene matches: 5. CDR3 protein: CASSVRQGNTEAFF. The DNA of the CDR3 is TGTGCCAGCAGTGTCCGACAGGGAAACACTGAAGCTTTCTTT.